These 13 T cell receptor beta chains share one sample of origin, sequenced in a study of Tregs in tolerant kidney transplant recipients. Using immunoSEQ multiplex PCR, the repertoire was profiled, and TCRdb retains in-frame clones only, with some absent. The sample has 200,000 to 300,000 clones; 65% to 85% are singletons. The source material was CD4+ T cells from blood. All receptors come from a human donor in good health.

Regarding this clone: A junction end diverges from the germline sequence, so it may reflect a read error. The CDR3 here is CASGDRAAKDF. Written as DNA, the CDR3 is TGTGCCAGCGGGGACAGGGCCGCCAAGGATTTT. The V call is TRBV7-9, the J call TRBJ2-3; 9 bases agree with TRBD1. CDR1 and CDR2 (germline): SEHNR, FQNEAQ (reference sequence). The CDR3 is 11 residues long.

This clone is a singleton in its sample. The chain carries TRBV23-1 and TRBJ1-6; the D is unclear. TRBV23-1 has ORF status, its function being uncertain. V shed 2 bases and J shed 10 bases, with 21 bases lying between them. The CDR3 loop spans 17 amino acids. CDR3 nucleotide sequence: TGCGCCAGCAGTCAAGGCCCTCGAGAAGGGATGTGCTCACCCCTCCACTTT. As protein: CASSQGPREGMCSPLHF.

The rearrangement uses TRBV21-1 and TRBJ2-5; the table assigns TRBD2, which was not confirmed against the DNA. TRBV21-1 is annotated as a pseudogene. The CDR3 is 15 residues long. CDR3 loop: CASSKAASGQETQYF. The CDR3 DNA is TGTGCCAGCAGCAAAGCGGCTAGCGGCCAAGAGACCCAGTACTTC.

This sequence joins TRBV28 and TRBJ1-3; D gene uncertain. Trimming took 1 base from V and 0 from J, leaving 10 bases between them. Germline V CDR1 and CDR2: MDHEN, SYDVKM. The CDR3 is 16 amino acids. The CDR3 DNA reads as TGTGCCAGCAGTTTATCACTCGGCCTCTCTGGAAACACCATATATTTT. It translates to CASSLSLGLSGNTIYF.

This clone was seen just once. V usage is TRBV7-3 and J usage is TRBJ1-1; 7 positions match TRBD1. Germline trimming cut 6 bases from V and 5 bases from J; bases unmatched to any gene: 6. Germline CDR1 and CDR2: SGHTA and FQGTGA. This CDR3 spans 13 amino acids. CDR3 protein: CASSRQGGTEAFF. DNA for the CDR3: TGTGCCAGCAGTAGACAGGGAGGTACTGAAGCTTTCTTT.

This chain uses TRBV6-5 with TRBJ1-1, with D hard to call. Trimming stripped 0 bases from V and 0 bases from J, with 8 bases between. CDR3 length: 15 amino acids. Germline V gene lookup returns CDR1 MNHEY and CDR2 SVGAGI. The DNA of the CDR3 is TGTGCCAGCAGTTACTCTGGGAACATGAACACTGAAGCTTTCTTT. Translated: CASSYSGNMNTEAFF.

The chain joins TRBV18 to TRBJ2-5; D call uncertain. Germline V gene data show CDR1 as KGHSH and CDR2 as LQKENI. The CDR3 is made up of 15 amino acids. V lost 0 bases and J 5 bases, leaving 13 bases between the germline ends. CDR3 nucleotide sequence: TGTGCCAGCTCACCACCAAGGGTGGCCGGTGAGACCCAGTACTTC. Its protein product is CASSPPRVAGETQYF.

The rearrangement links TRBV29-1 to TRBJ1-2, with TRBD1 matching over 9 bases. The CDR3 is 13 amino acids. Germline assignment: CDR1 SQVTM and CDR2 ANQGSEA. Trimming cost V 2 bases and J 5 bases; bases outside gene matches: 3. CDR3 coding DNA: TGCAGCGTTGAAAGGGGGACAGGGTATGGCTACACCTTC. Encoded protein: CSVERGTGYGYTF.

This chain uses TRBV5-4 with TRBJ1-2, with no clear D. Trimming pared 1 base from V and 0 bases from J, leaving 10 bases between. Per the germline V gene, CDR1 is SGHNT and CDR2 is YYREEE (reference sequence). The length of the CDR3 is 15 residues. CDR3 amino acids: CASSLFGLANYGYTF. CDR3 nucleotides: TGTGCCAGCAGCTTGTTCGGTCTAGCTAACTATGGCTACACCTTC.

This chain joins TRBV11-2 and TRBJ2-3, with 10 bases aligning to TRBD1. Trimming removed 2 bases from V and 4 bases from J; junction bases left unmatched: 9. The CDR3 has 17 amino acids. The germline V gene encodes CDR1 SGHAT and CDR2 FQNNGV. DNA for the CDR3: TGTGCCAGCAGCTTAAATCCGGGGACAGGGGACGCAGATACGCAGTATTTT. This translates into CASSLNPGTGDADTQYF.

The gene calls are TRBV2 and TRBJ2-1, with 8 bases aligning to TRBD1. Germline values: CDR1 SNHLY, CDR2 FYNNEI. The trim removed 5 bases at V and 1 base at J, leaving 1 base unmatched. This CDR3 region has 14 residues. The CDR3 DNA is TGTGCCAGCAGTCGGACAGGGTCCTACAATGAGCAGTTCTTC. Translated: CASSRTGSYNEQFF.

CDR3 amino acids: CASSPTSGSRSEQFF. CDR3 nucleotides: TGTGCCAGCAGCCCTACTAGCGGGAGTAGGAGTGAGCAGTTCTTC. This chain connects TRBV11-3 to TRBJ2-1, with 11 bases that match TRBD2. V trimming: 5 bases; J trimming: 9 bases; junction bases outside the gene matches: 9. Germline loops: CDR1 SGHNT, CDR2 YENEEA. The CDR3 has 15 residues.

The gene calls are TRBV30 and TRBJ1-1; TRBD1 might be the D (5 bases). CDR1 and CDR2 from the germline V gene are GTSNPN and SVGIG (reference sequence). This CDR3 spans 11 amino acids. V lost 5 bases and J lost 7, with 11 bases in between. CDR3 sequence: CAWEGTGEAFF. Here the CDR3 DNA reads TGTGCCTGGGAAGGGACGGGTGAAGCTTTCTTT.